What follows describes a single T cell receptor (beta chain). The antigen is not known. Trimming took off 4 bases at V and 3 bases at J, with 13 bases between the two ends. This CDR3 comprises 14 residues. The V gene's germline CDR1 is SGDLS and CDR2 YYNGEE. The data stem from a study of cytomegalovirus exposure and HLA in healthy donors. General study points: A later analysis associated 15,000 or so TCR beta sequences with HLA alleles at a 0.05 false discovery rate. Most CMV-associated TCR beta chains appeared HLA-restricted in a later analysis. Highly shared variants forming one cluster were likely a sequencing artifact.

Researchers ran the PCR with 60 Vbeta and 13 Jbeta primers. The table came from immunoSEQ multiplex PCR; TCRdb's copy has only in-frame clones and leaves some out. The sample has some 140,000 clones; 60% to 75% are singletons. This receptor was identified in a human donor in good health. The rearrangement uses TRBV9 and TRBJ2-5; D is possibly TRBD1 (5 bases). Sequencing was done on a sample of PBMCs. The CDR3 bases are TGTGCCAGCAGCCCCCAGATAGGGGAAGAGACCCAGTACTTC. It translates to CASSPQIGEETQYF.